The 20 T cell receptor beta chains reported below all come from one sample, sequenced in a study of identical twins. MiXCR, run by TCRdb on the 5' RACE reads, gives a single entry per CDR3 protein. The table includes 500,000 to 650,000 distinct CDR3 sequences, roughly 7.1% detected once. These data were likewise used in another study, on yellow fever vaccine responses in identical twins.

The sequenced material came from PBMCs. The receptors here all came from a woman between 18 and 29 years old in good health.

The sample holds a few counts of this clonotype. CDR3 sequence (DNA): TGTGCCAGCAGCTTGACCACGGTCTCTGGGGCCAACGTCCTGACTTTC. Its translation: CASSLTTVSGANVLTF. The chain recombines TRBV11-2 with TRBJ2-6; D is uncertain. The germline gives CDR1 SGHAT, CDR2 FQNNGV. The length of the CDR3 is 16 residues. V lost 3 bases and J lost 0, with 9 bases in between.

About this clonotype itself: One base away lies a much larger clone, so this may be a sequencing read error. The V gene is TRBV5-1, the J gene TRBJ2-6; perhaps TRBD2 as D (5 bases). The V and J ends lost 6 bases and 1 base respectively, with 11 bases between them. Germline V CDR1 and CDR2: SGHRS, YFSETQ. The CDR3 covers 15 residues. CDR3 coding DNA: TGCGCCAGCAACCACACGGGGTCTGGGGCCAACGTCCTGACTTTC. Its protein product is CASNHTGSGANVLTF.

This clonotype has ten or more counts. The chain combines TRBV4-1 with TRBJ2-1; 9 bases match TRBD1. In germline, CDR1 is MGHRA, CDR2 YSYEKL. The CDR3 extends over 15 amino acids. J lost 5 bases, V lost 4 bases, and 6 bases had no gene match. CDR3 coding DNA: TGCGCCAGCAGCCCCCGGGACAGGGCTAACAATGAGCAGTTCTTC. It yields the protein CASSPRDRANNEQFF.

Only a few counts were recorded for this clonotype. J is TRBJ1-5 and V is TRBV7-9; D unclear. V lost 5 bases to trimming and J lost 6 bases, with 11 bases between them. Germline V gene lookup returns CDR1 SEHNR and CDR2 FQNEAQ (reference sequence). The CDR3 has 13 residues. The CDR3 sequence: CASSPAGPQPQHF. The CDR3 nucleotides read TGTGCCAGCAGCCCGGCGGGTCCTCAGCCCCAGCATTTT.

This chain uses TRBV6-5 with TRBJ1-1; D is undetermined. V was shortened by 2 bases and J by 0 bases, with 13 bases between the two germline ends. This CDR3 has 16 residues. Germline V lookup: CDR1 MNHEY, CDR2 SVGAGI. CDR3 region: CASSYQPGRVNTEAFF. The CDR3, as DNA: TGTGCCAGCAGTTACCAACCGGGGAGGGTGAACACTGAAGCTTTCTTT.

J is TRBJ2-7 and V is TRBV3-1; D not resolved. In germline, CDR1 is LGHDT, CDR2 YNNKEL (reference sequence). The CDR3 sequence is 15 residues long. Trimming removed 0 bases from V and 0 bases from J, with 9 bases in between. The CDR3 DNA reads as TGTGCCAGCAGCCAAGACAGGCTGAGCTCCTACGAGCAGTACTTC. It is translated as CASSQDRLSSYEQYF.

This clonotype was picked up a small number of times. The gene calls are TRBV5-6 and TRBJ2-1, with D hard to call. In germline, CDR1 is SGHDT, CDR2 YYEEEE. The germline V and J ends were trimmed by 4 bases and 4 bases, with 12 bases remaining between them. The CDR3 extends over 14 amino acids. The CDR3 sequence is CASSPLGQYNEQFF. As DNA, the CDR3 is TGTGCCAGCAGCCCCCTCGGGCAGTACAATGAGCAGTTCTTC.

This clonotype has ten or more counts. J is TRBJ1-1 and V is TRBV29-1, with D uncertain. This CDR3 region has 11 residues. V was shortened by 4 bases and J by 6 bases, with 9 bases between the two germline ends. CDR1 is SQVTM, CDR2 ANQGSEA, per germline. The CDR3 DNA reads TGCAGCGTTGGGGAGGGATCTGAAGCTTTCTTT. It is translated as CSVGEGSEAFF.

This clonotype was counted a few times. The chain is built from TRBV20-1 and TRBJ2-7, with TRBD2 matching over 10 bases. The CDR3 runs to 14 residues. Germline V gene sequence: CDR1 DFQATT, CDR2 SNEGSKA (reference sequence). J lost 5 bases, V lost 7 bases, and 11 bases had no gene match. In DNA form, the CDR3 reads TGCAGTGTTACCCCTCCGGGACTAGCGAACGAGCAGTACTTC. It codes for CSVTPPGLANEQYF.

This clonotype was recorded a few times. DNA for the CDR3: TGTGCCAGCAGCTTACAAGGACAGGGATACAATGAGCAGTTCTTC. Translation: CASSLQGQGYNEQFF. This chain links TRBV7-6 with TRBJ2-1; 8 bases match TRBD1. The V and J ends lost 2 bases and 4 bases, in that order; junction bases with no gene match: 4. Per the germline V gene, CDR1 is SGHVS and CDR2 is FNYEAQ. This CDR3 region has 15 residues.

V gene TRBV5-1 combines with J gene TRBJ2-3; D ambiguous. Germline V gives CDR1 SGHRS, CDR2 YFSETQ. Trimming took off 0 bases at V and 4 bases at J, with 9 bases between the two ends. This CDR3 has 14 residues. The CDR3 spells CASSLGRSSDTQYF. CDR3 coding DNA: TGCGCCAGCAGCTTGGGTCGGTCGTCAGATACGCAGTATTTT.

In this sample, this clonotype turned up a few times. The rearrangement joins TRBV24-1 to TRBJ2-1, with D maybe TRBD1 (6 bases). The CDR3 runs 15 residues. Germline CDR1 reads KGHDR; CDR2 reads SFDVKD. The V gene lost 6 bases and the J gene lost 3 bases, with 14 bases spanning the gap. Written as DNA, the CDR3 is TGTGCCACCAGTACTCCAGGGGTTGGCTACAATGAGCAGTTCTTC. Its translation is CATSTPGVGYNEQFF.

The rearrangement joins TRBV7-6 to TRBJ2-3; TRBD2 aligns across 9 bases. Germline CDR1 and CDR2: SGHVS and FNYEAQ. The CDR3 contains 16 residues. Trimming took 5 bases from V and 3 from J; bases not matched to a gene: 9. The CDR3 reads CASSPSAGGMTDTQYF. CDR3 DNA: TGTGCCAGCAGCCCCTCGGCGGGGGGGATGACAGATACGCAGTATTTT.

This clonotype was seen at least ten times. The chain joins TRBV11-2 to TRBJ1-1; D is uncertain. This CDR3 contains 14 residues. V lost 5 bases, J lost 1 base, and 11 bases lay in between. From germline, CDR1 is SGHAT and CDR2 FQNNGV. In DNA, the CDR3 is TGTGCCAGCAGCCTGGGGATGGAGAACACTGAAGCTTTCTTT. Translation: CASSLGMENTEAFF.

About this clonotype itself: Given a much more abundant clone one base away, this may be a read error. V is TRBV15 and J is TRBJ2-2; TRBD2 agrees at 11 bases. The CDR3 extends over 17 amino acids. Germline values: CDR1 LNHNV, CDR2 YYDKDF (reference sequence). DNA for the CDR3: TGTGCCACCACCAGAGCGACTAGCGGGACGAACACCGGGGAGCTGTTTTTT. As protein: CATTRATSGTNTGELFF.

A few counts support this clonotype. The chain links TRBV5-1 to TRBJ2-7; D is ambiguous. Trimming pared 0 bases from V and 4 bases from J, leaving 14 bases between. The CDR3 contains 15 residues. The germline V gene encodes CDR1 SGHRS and CDR2 YFSETQ. Here the CDR3 DNA reads TGCGCCAGCAGCTTGGCCTGGCCTGGCCCTTACGAGCAGTACGTC. Amino acid sequence: CASSLAWPGPYEQYV.

This clonotype was picked up a small number of times. V gene TRBV7-2 combines with J gene TRBJ1-5; D is undetermined. This CDR3 comprises 12 residues. V shed 2 bases and J shed 6 bases, with 5 bases lying between them. Per germline, CDR1 SGHTA and CDR2 FQGNSA. CDR3 sequence (DNA): TGTGCCAGCAGCTTAATGCGTCAGCCCCAGCATTTT. Protein product: CASSLMRQPQHF.

This clonotype was counted ten times or more. The chain uses TRBV20-1 and TRBJ2-1; maybe TRBD1 (6 bases). The CDR3 is 12 amino acids. Trimming shortened V by 2 bases and J by 8 bases, and 10 bases separated the two germline ends. Germline lookup yields CDR1 DFQATT and CDR2 SNEGSKA (reference sequence). The CDR3 here is CSARPRGYEQFF. CDR3 nucleotide sequence: TGCAGTGCTAGACCCAGGGGTTATGAGCAGTTCTTC.

This clonotype was counted at least ten times. V usage is TRBV14 and J usage is TRBJ1-2; tentatively, D is TRBD1 (5 bases). Germline V gene data show CDR1 as SGHDN and CDR2 as FVKESK. V was clipped by 6 bases and J by 4 bases, with 12 bases between them. This CDR3 comprises 13 residues. The CDR3 bases are TGTGCCAGCAGTACCGGACAAGTCTATGGCTACACCTTC. The encoded protein is CASSTGQVYGYTF.

This clonotype came up a few times. This rearrangement joins TRBV9 to TRBJ1-1; tentative D call: TRBD1 (6 bases). The germline CDR1 and CDR2 sequences are SGDLS and YYNGEE. V shed 3 bases and J shed 4 bases, with 16 bases lying between them. The CDR3 runs to 15 residues. The CDR3 is CASSGPTGSVTEAFF. CDR3 DNA: TGTGCCAGCAGCGGACCCACAGGGAGTGTCACTGAAGCTTTCTTT.